This TCR beta chain was found in a study of blood T cell repertoires in COVID-19. In the authors' workflow: How many nucleated cells were present was estimated from reference gene primer amplification. Only in-frame clones appear in the TCRdb table, and some are missing; sequencing was by immunoSEQ multiplex PCR. The V and J calls and the clone size are those of that table, but D and trimming were determined from the DNA. Among about 220,000 clones listed, 75% to 85% were seen once. This CDR3 is 13 amino acids long. Germline values: CDR1 SGHRS, CDR2 YFSETQ. The junction had 4 bases not matched to a gene; V was cut back by 1 base and J by 7 bases.

The receptor was isolated from a woman in her 70s with COVID-19, enrolled during active disease. Material for sequencing was peripheral blood. The V and J genes are TRBV5-1 and TRBJ1-2; 7 positions agree with TRBD1. The chain's CDR3 is CASSLTGEVGYTF. CDR3 nucleotides: TGCGCCAGCAGCTTGACAGGGGAAGTTGGCTACACCTTC.